This record covers a single T cell receptor (beta chain). The antigen is not known. The PCR had 60 Vbeta and 13 Jbeta primers. Method: immunoSEQ multiplex PCR; TCRdb's copy keeps in-frame clones and lacks some. The sample holds tens of thousands of clones, less than 80% seen once. CDR3 length equals 14 residues. Trimming stripped 5 bases from V and 0 bases from J, with 10 bases between. Looked up from germline, CDR1 is SGHRS and CDR2 is YFSETQ. The sample is drawn from a study of cytomegalovirus exposure and HLA in healthy donors. Among the donors, all were healthy bone marrow donors. Study outcomes and limitations: Per published accounts, TCR beta sequences correctly predicted the HLA-A and HLA-B alleles of most subjects.

The rearrangement links TRBV5-1 to TRBJ2-3; D might be TRBD2 (6 bases). This clonotype was obtained from a woman aged 45-65 years in good health and CMV-seropositive. The specimen was PBMCs. The CDR3 DNA follows: TGCGCCAGCAGGGCGGGGCCGAGCACAGATACGCAGTATTTT. This gives the protein CASRAGPSTDTQYF.